The 9 T cell receptor beta chains below come from one sample, sequenced in a study of prognosis after radiotherapy for stage I lung cancer. Amplification of the TCR beta CDR3 (from genomic DNA) was done by two-round multiplex PCR. Primers were specific to each TRBV and TRBJ gene in first-round PCR. TCRdb reprocessed the multiplex PCR reads via MiXCR and lists one record per CDR3 protein. The sample contains about 26,000 distinct CDR3 sequences, roughly two fifths of which appear only once. Sample: PBMCs, taken before or after stereotactic body radiation therapy (not recorded which). All receptors come from a donor of 50 years or more with non-small cell lung cancer.

The count of this clonotype is one. The V and J genes are TRBV6-1 and TRBJ2-5, with 7 bases that match TRBD2. The germline V gene encodes CDR1 MNHNS and CDR2 SASEGT. The V gene end was trimmed by 5 bases and the J gene end by 2 bases; junction bases not matched to a gene: 11. The CDR3 covers 16 residues. This CDR3 is CASSPYVAGEQETQYF. The DNA of the CDR3 is TGTGCCAGCAGTCCTTACGTGGCGGGAGAACAAGAGACCCAGTACTTC.

The table lists this clonotype with many counts. The J gene is TRBJ2-1, the V gene TRBV20-1, with D perhaps TRBD2 (5 bases). The CDR3 runs to 16 residues. V was clipped by 0 bases and J by 5 bases, with 17 bases between them. Germline assignment: CDR1 DFQATT and CDR2 SNEGSKA (reference sequence). The CDR3 DNA is TGCAGTGCTAGAGATTCCTCCGGGATTCTCCACAATGAGCAGTTCTTC. Protein product: CSARDSSGILHNEQFF.

The chain recombines TRBV9 with TRBJ2-1; 8 bases are shared with TRBD1. This CDR3 has 14 residues. Germline loops: CDR1 SGDLS, CDR2 YYNGEE. V dropped 5 bases and J dropped 4; count of bases not matched to a gene: 5. Here the CDR3 reads CASSTGGGYNEQFF. In DNA, the CDR3 is TGTGCCAGCAGTACAGGGGGTGGGTACAATGAGCAGTTCTTC.

There are many counts of this clonotype. V is TRBV10-2 and J is TRBJ1-1; 10 bases are a match to TRBD1. The CDR3 totals 19 residues. Germline CDR1 and CDR2: WSHSY and SAAADI. V was pared by 7 bases and J by 1 base, with 18 bases of the junction left unmatched. The CDR3 nucleotides are TGCGCCAGCACCAACAGATACGGGACAGGGGTAGGTGGGAACACTGAAGCTTTCTTT. As protein: CASTNRYGTGVGGNTEAFF.

This clonotype was counted many times. V usage is TRBV5-1 and J usage is TRBJ2-7; 13 bases agree with TRBD2. V lost 4 bases to trimming and J lost 4 bases; unmatched junction nucleotides: 5. This CDR3 comprises 15 residues. Looked up from germline, CDR1 is SGHRS and CDR2 is YFSETQ. CDR3 nucleotides: TGCGCCAGCAGCGCCGGACTAGCGGGGGTTTACGAGCAGTACTTC. Its protein is CASSAGLAGVYEQYF.

This clonotype was seen ten or more times. The chain couples TRBV7-9 to TRBJ2-6; the D is unclear. The germline CDR1 and CDR2 sequences are SEHNR and FQNEAQ (reference sequence). With 3 bases removed from V and 2 bases from J, the gap between germline ends came to 8 bases. This CDR3 region has 15 residues. CDR3 DNA sequence: TGTGCCAGCAGCTTGCAACAACCTGGGGCCAACGTCCTGACTTTC. This sequence encodes CASSLQQPGANVLTF.

Ten or more counts support this clonotype. The chain employs TRBV10-3 and TRBJ2-3; 12 nucleotides agree with TRBD2. V lost 3 bases and J lost 3; bases outside the gene matches: 1. The CDR3 runs 15 residues. Germline assignment: CDR1 ENHRY and CDR2 SYGVKD. CDR3 protein: CAISDTSGRTDTQYF. The CDR3 DNA reads TGTGCCATCAGTGATACTAGCGGGAGGACAGATACGCAGTATTTT.

The table lists this clonotype with a count of one. Sequence at one end of the junction differs from germline and may be a read error. The chain uses TRBV5-6 and TRBJ2-7; 7 positions match TRBD2. Per germline, CDR1 SGHDT and CDR2 YYEEEE. The CDR3 has 14 amino acids. CDR3 DNA sequence: TGTGCCAGCAGCAATGATTTAAGGGAGGGCCCCGACCACTTC. It yields the protein CASSNDLREGPDHF.

A remark on this clonotype: Germline and junction disagree at one end, which may indicate a read error. The chain recombines TRBV5-1 with TRBJ1-6, with 12 bases lining up with TRBD1. The CDR3 sequence is 18 residues long. Per germline, CDR1 SGHRS and CDR2 YFSETQ. In DNA form, the CDR3 reads TGCGCCAGCAGCTTTAACTCCCCGGGACAGGGGGCTGTTTCACACCTCAACTTT. It yields the protein CASSFNSPGQGAVSHLNF. Drawing the rest from reference TRBV5-1 and TRBJ1-6, the complete variable domain is KAGVTQTPRYLIKTRGQQVTLSCSPISGHRSVSWYQQTPGQGLQFLFEYFSETQRNKGNFPGRFSGRQFSNSRSEMNVSTLELGDSALYLCASSFNSPGQGAVSHLNFGNGTRLTVT.